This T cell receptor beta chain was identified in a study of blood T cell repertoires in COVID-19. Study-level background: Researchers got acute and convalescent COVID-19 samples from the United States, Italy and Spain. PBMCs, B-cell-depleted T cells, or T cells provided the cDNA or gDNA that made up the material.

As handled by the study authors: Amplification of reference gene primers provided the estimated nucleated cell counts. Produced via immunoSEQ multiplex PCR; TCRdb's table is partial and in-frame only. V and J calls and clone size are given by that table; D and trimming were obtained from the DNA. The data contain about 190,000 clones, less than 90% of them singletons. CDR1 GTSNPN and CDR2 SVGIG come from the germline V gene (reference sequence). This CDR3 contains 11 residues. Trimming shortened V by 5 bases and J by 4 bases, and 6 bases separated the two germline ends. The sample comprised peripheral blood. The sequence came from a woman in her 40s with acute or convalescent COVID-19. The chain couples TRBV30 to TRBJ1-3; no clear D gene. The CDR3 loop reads CAWDNGNTIYF. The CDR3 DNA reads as TGTGCCTGGGACAACGGAAACACCATATATTTT. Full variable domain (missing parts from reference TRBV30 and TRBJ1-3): SQTIHQWPATLVQPVGSPLSLECTVEGTSNPNLYWYRQAAGRGLQLLFYSVGIGQISSEVPQNLSASRPQDRQFILSSKKLLLSDSGFYLCAWDNGNTIYFGEGSWLTVV.